The 7 T cell receptor beta chains listed next were all sequenced from one sample in a study of blood T cells in healthy people across ages (dated by TCRdb to the mid-2010s). To prepare the library, 5' RACE was applied. Instrument used: Illumina HiSeq 2500. A second roughly 6 to 11 cycle PCR used a sample-barcoded 5' primer and a J-beta primer mix. The raw public data were reprocessed by TCRdb itself: fastp quality trimming at Q25, MiXCR clonotype calling, in-frame beta chains only. Entries that share a CDR3 protein sequence are merged under the most common genes and DNA. In this sample the table shows roughly 800,000 distinct CDR3 sequences, roughly 26% of which occur a single time. The ten largest account for around 3% of the sample. The sample also formed part of further work on T cells of mothers and their children.

Sample: blood. The receptors come from a boy between 10 and 17 years old in good health.

The chain is built from TRBV5-1 and TRBJ2-1; D unclear. Germline V lookup: CDR1 SGHRS, CDR2 YFSETQ. The CDR3 has 13 residues. The V end was cut by 1 base, the J end by 6 bases, with 8 bases between. The CDR3 sequence is CASSLIDVNEQFF. The CDR3 DNA is TGCGCCAGCAGCTTGATCGACGTCAATGAGCAGTTCTTC.

V and J are TRBV7-3 and TRBJ1-6, with a weak D call TRBD1 (6 bases). With 5 bases removed from V and 12 bases from J, the gap between germline ends came to 17 bases. CDR1 and CDR2 from the germline V gene are SGHTA and FQGTGA. The CDR3 consists of 14 residues. CDR3 coding DNA: TGTGCCAGCAGCCCCGGACAGAGTTCCGGACCCCTCCACTTT. Translated, it gives CASSPGQSSGPLHF.

The chain combines TRBV7-2 with TRBJ2-1, with 7 bases lining up with TRBD1. The trim removed 4 bases at V and 9 bases at J, leaving 9 bases unmatched. This CDR3 spans 14 amino acids. In germline, CDR1 is SGHTA, CDR2 FQGNSA. The CDR3 reads CASSSGGDLREQFF. The DNA for the CDR3 is TGTGCCAGCAGCTCAGGGGGAGATTTACGTGAGCAGTTCTTC.

The V and J genes are TRBV5-1 and TRBJ1-1; the match to TRBD1 covers 8 bases. J gave up 3 bases and V 4 bases, and 8 bases lay outside the gene matches. The CDR3 is made up of 15 amino acids. Germline V gene lookup returns CDR1 SGHRS and CDR2 YFSETQ. The CDR3 loop is CASSSRTGRDTEAFF. The CDR3 DNA sequence: TGCGCCAGCAGCAGCCGGACAGGGAGAGACACTGAAGCTTTCTTT.

The V gene is TRBV6-5, the J gene TRBJ2-3; the match to TRBD1 covers 9 bases. Trimming at V came to 6 bases and at J to 6 bases, leaving 13 bases not matched to a gene. In germline, CDR1 is MNHEY, CDR2 SVGAGI. The CDR3 spans 16 residues. The CDR3 reads CASSKGVGQGFDTQYF. The CDR3 nucleotides read TGTGCCAGCAGCAAAGGAGTCGGACAGGGGTTTGATACGCAGTATTTT.

The genes are TRBV7-6 and TRBJ2-1; D perhaps matches TRBD1 (6 bases). V lost 8 bases and J 0 bases, leaving 14 bases between the germline ends. The CDR3 is 15 amino acids. Germline CDR1 is SGHVS and CDR2 is FNYEAQ. The CDR3 spells CASHQGSSSYNEQFF. DNA for the CDR3: TGTGCCAGCCATCAGGGGTCTAGCTCCTACAATGAGCAGTTCTTC.

The genes are TRBV30 and TRBJ1-1; 8 nucleotides line up with TRBD1. The germline CDR1 and CDR2 sequences are GTSNPN and SVGIG (reference sequence). The CDR3 covers 15 residues. Unmatched junction bases numbered 9, after V lost 6 bases and J lost 0 bases. The CDR3, as DNA: TGTGCCTGCCCTGCCGGGACAGGCGTGAACACTGAAGCTTTCTTT. This codes for CACPAGTGVNTEAFF.